Listed here are 19 T cell receptor beta chains from one sample, sequenced in a study of blood T cell repertoires in COVID-19. Sequenced by immunoSEQ multiplex PCR; TCRdb stores in-frame clones only, minus some. In the table there are 250,000 or so clones, roughly 77% of which are singletons. The sample taken for sequencing was peripheral blood. Every receptor here comes from a woman older than 75 with acute or convalescent COVID-19.

In this sample, this clone turned up once. This chain uses TRBV10-1 with TRBJ2-2, with D maybe TRBD2 (5 bases). Trimming pared 0 bases from V and 11 bases from J, leaving 10 bases between. CDR3 length: 13 residues. Looked up from germline, CDR1 is WNHNN and CDR2 is SYGVQD (reference sequence). DNA of the CDR3: TGCGCCAGCAGTGAGTCGCCTGACTACGAGCTGTTTTTT. It encodes CASSESPDYELFF.

This chain joins TRBV5-1 and TRBJ2-5; 11 bases align to TRBD1. The CDR3 length is 15 residues. J lost 4 bases, V lost 4 bases, and 6 bases had no gene match. Germline CDR1 SGHRS, CDR2 YFSETQ. CDR3 sequence reads: CASSIGQGARETQYF. CDR3 DNA: TGCGCCAGCAGCATCGGACAGGGGGCAAGAGAGACCCAGTACTTC.

V usage is TRBV7-6 and J usage is TRBJ2-1, with 10 bases identical to TRBD2. The germline gives CDR1 SGHVS, CDR2 FNYEAQ. V was pared by 2 bases and J by 6 bases, with 7 bases of the junction left unmatched. This CDR3 is 16 amino acids long. In DNA, the CDR3 is TGTGCCAGCAGCTTAAGGCCTAGCGGGGGTTCCAATGAGCAGTTCTTC. It yields the protein CASSLRPSGGSNEQFF.

The chain recombines TRBV11-2 with TRBJ2-2, with 10 bases lining up with TRBD1. Germline CDR1 SGHAT, CDR2 FQNNGV. Losses at the gene ends were 2 bases for V and 5 bases for J; bases not matched to a gene: 5. There are 16 residues in the CDR3. The CDR3 DNA reads as TGTGCCAGCAGCTTACCCGGACAGGGGGGGACCGGGGAGCTGTTTTTT. Residues: CASSLPGQGGTGELFF.

The J gene is TRBJ2-2, the V gene TRBV7-2; TRBD2 aligns across 11 bases. Trimming cost V 3 bases and J 6 bases; bases outside gene matches: 3. CDR1 SGHTA and CDR2 FQGNSA come from the germline V gene. This CDR3 spans 15 amino acids. The chain's CDR3 is CASSFRLAGPGELFF. The CDR3 DNA reads TGTGCCAGCAGCTTTCGACTAGCGGGGCCCGGGGAGCTGTTTTTT.

This clone has a handful of counts. The chain joins TRBV25-1 to TRBJ1-1; no clear D. The CDR3 runs 11 residues. Germline lookup yields CDR1 MGHDK and CDR2 SYGVNS. The ends were cut back, 6 bases at V and 1 base at J, with 3 bases in the middle. This chain's CDR3 is CASSQNTEAFF. CDR3 nucleotides: TGTGCCAGCAGCCAGAACACTGAAGCTTTCTTT.

The rearrangement uses TRBV5-1 and TRBJ2-5, with TRBD2 matching 11 bases. CDR1 and CDR2 (germline): SGHRS, YFSETQ. The ends lost 4 bases at V and 4 bases at J; junction bases unmatched: 9. This CDR3 is 16 amino acids long. The CDR3 coding sequence is TGCGCCAGCAGCCTTTCTATAGCGGGAGGGTTAGAGACCCAGTACTTC. Protein sequence: CASSLSIAGGLETQYF.

The chain's CDR3 is CASSGGQVDNSPLHF. The CDR3 DNA is TGTGCCAGCAGCGGAGGACAGGTCGATAATTCACCCCTCCACTTT. The rearrangement joins TRBV2 to TRBJ1-6; 7 bases are shared with TRBD1. The CDR3 extends over 15 amino acids. Germline V lookup: CDR1 SNHLY, CDR2 FYNNEI. J was trimmed by 5 bases and V by 6 bases; bases with no gene match: 7. Based on the CDR3 plus reference TRBV2 and TRBJ1-6, the full variable domain is EPEVTQTPSHQVTQMGQEVILRCVPISNHLYFYWYRQILGQKVEFLVSFYNNEISEKSEIFDDQFSVERPDGSNFTLKIRSTKLEDSAMYFCASSGGQVDNSPLHFGNGTRLTVT.

V usage is TRBV5-8 and J usage is TRBJ2-2; D uncertain. Germline assignment: CDR1 SGHTS and CDR2 YDEGEE. The CDR3 covers 13 residues. V lost 0 bases, J lost 7 bases, and 7 bases lay in between. The CDR3: CASSLGSFGELFF. The CDR3 nucleotides are TGTGCCAGCAGCTTGGGGAGCTTCGGGGAGCTGTTTTTT. The whole variable domain, filled in from reference TRBV5-8 and TRBJ2-2, reads EAGVTQSPTHLIKTRGQQATLRCSPISGHTSVYWYQQALGLGLQFLLWYDEGEERNRGNFPPRFSGRQFPNYSSELNVNALELEDSALYLCASSLGSFGELFFGEGSRLTVL.

Only a few counts were recorded for this clone. As DNA, the CDR3 is TGTGCCTGGAGTGCCTCAGGGGGCCGTACCTATGGCTACACCTTC. This sequence encodes CAWSASGGRTYGYTF. The rearrangement uses TRBV30 and TRBJ1-2, with TRBD1 identical over 8 bases. The J segment lost 4 bases and the V segment lost 1 base, leaving 8 bases of the junction unmatched. The germline CDR1 and CDR2 sequences are GTSNPN and SVGIG (reference sequence). This CDR3 spans 15 amino acids. Full variable domain (outside the CDR3, taken from reference TRBV30 and TRBJ1-2): SQTIHQWPATLVQPVGSPLSLECTVEGTSNPNLYWYRQAAGRGLQLLFYSVGIGQISSEVPQNLSASRPQDRQFILSSKKLLLSDSGFYLCAWSASGGRTYGYTFGSGTRLTVV.

This clone was observed a single time. This sequence joins TRBV7-2 and TRBJ2-1; D might be TRBD2 (6 bases). Germline V lookup: CDR1 SGHTA, CDR2 FQGNSA. V shed 1 base and J shed 9 bases, with 16 bases lying between them. This CDR3 is built from 15 residues. As DNA, the CDR3 is TGTGCCAGCAGCTTAGTAGAGACTAGAGGGATTGAGCAGTTCTTC. It is translated as CASSLVETRGIEQFF.

V gene TRBV3-1 (or the pseudogene TRBV3-2) combines with J gene TRBJ1-2, with TRBD1 matching over 9 bases. Looked up from germline, CDR1 is LGHDT and CDR2 is YNNKEL (reference sequence). With V trimmed by 4 bases and J by 8 bases, 8 bases remained unmatched. The CDR3 runs to 14 residues. CDR3: CASSPLQGAGGYTF. DNA for the CDR3: TGTGCCAGCAGCCCATTACAGGGGGCGGGGGGCTACACCTTC.

The chain links TRBV10-3 to TRBJ1-2; no reliable D call. Germline assignment: CDR1 ENHRY and CDR2 SYGVKD. The germline V and J ends were trimmed by 0 bases and 0 bases, with 11 bases remaining between them. This CDR3 region has 16 residues. The CDR3 sequence is CAISESRLTTNYGYTF. In nucleotides, the CDR3 is TGTGCCATCAGTGAGTCAAGGCTAACTACTAACTATGGCTACACCTTC.

This chain connects TRBV19 to TRBJ1-6, with TRBD1 as a possible D gene (6 bases). The V gene lost 9 bases and the J gene lost 2 bases, with 8 bases spanning the gap. The CDR3 spans 13 residues. Germline V CDR1 and CDR2: LNHDA, SQIVND (reference sequence). CDR3 loop: CASRDTYNSPLHF. The CDR3 nucleotides are TGTGCCAGCCGGGACACCTATAATTCACCCCTCCACTTT. Complete variable domain (other parts from reference TRBV19 and TRBJ1-6): DGGITQSPKYLFRKEGQNVTLSCEQNLNHDAMYWYRQDPGQGLRLIYYSQIVNDFQKGDIAEGYSVSREKKESFPLTVTSAQKNPTAFYLCASRDTYNSPLHFGNGTRLTVT.

J is TRBJ2-7 and V is TRBV4-1; D might be TRBD1 (6 bases). CDR1 is MGHRA and CDR2 is YSYEKL in the germline V gene. CDR3 size: 16 residues. Trimming removed 5 bases from V and 0 bases from J, with 17 bases in between. CDR3 sequence reads: CASSETGVLFSYEQYF. CDR3 sequence (DNA): TGCGCCAGCAGCGAGACAGGTGTATTATTCTCCTACGAGCAGTACTTC.

The rearrangement uses TRBV5-6 and TRBJ1-1; 7 bases match TRBD1. This CDR3 region has 12 residues. The junction had 9 bases not matched to a gene; V was cut back by 5 bases and J by 11 bases. Per the germline V gene, CDR1 is SGHDT and CDR2 is YYEEEE. As DNA, the CDR3 is TGTGCCAGCAGTCACAGGGGCGGGGCGGCTTTCTTT. This translates into CASSHRGGAAFF.

The chain carries TRBV6-5 and TRBJ1-1; D gene ambiguous. This CDR3 spans 11 amino acids. The V gene lost 8 bases and the J gene lost 5 bases, with 9 bases spanning the gap. Germline CDR1 reads MNHEY; CDR2 reads SVGAGI. The CDR3 loop is CASHRWTEAFF. DNA for the CDR3: TGTGCCAGCCATAGATGGACTGAAGCTTTCTTT.

This clone has just a few counts. This chain links TRBV2 with TRBJ1-5; the match to TRBD1 covers 9 bases. Germline V gene lookup returns CDR1 SNHLY and CDR2 FYNNEI. The CDR3 loop spans 15 amino acids. The V segment lost 4 bases and the J segment 2 bases; nucleotides outside the gene matches: 3. The CDR3, as DNA: TGTGCCAGCAGTGTGGACAGGGGTGGCAATCAGCCCCAGCATTTT. Translation gives CASSVDRGGNQPQHF.

The rearrangement uses TRBV3-1 (or the pseudogene TRBV3-2) and TRBJ2-1; D is undetermined. Deletions cut 3 bases from V and 10 bases from J, with 7 bases between. This CDR3 has 11 residues. The V gene's germline CDR1 is LGHDT and CDR2 YNNKEL (reference sequence). The chain's CDR3 is CASSQSQEQFF. CDR3 nucleotides: TGTGCCAGCAGCCAGTCTCAGGAGCAGTTCTTC.